This TCR beta chain was recovered during a study of blood T cell repertoires in COVID-19. Study details: Acute and convalescent COVID-19 specimens originated in the United States, Italy and Spain. Sample material is recorded as cDNA or gDNA derived from T cells, B-cell-depleted T cells, or PBMCs.

As originally analysed: From reference gene primer amplification, estimates of nucleated cell counts were derived. Clones were sequenced by immunoSEQ multiplex PCR, and TCRdb holds only the in-frame ones, with some missing. V and J calls and clone size follow that table, whereas D and trimming were derived from the DNA. The table has approximately 120,000 clones, roughly 90% seen once. The CDR3 runs to 21 residues. The chain recombines TRBV21-1 with TRBJ1-5; the D call TRBD1 from the table was never checked on the DNA. TRBV21-1 is flagged as a pseudogene. Sequencing was done on a sample of peripheral blood. The receptor was derived from a man in his forties or fifties with acute or convalescent COVID-19. The CDR3 loop reads CASSKEGAPRRGTGAGQPQHF. The DNA for the CDR3 is TGTGCCAGCAGCAAAGAAGGGGCCCCCCGGAGAGGGACAGGGGCCGGTCAGCCCCAGCATTTT.